These T cell receptor beta chains were read from a single sample in a study of CD8+ T cells in alopecia areata. The data were produced by immunoSEQ multiplex PCR, yet TCRdb's version contains in-frame clones alone and is incomplete. Here the sample spans about 160,000 clones, around 71% being singletons. Sequences were derived from CD4+ T cells sorted from blood, sampled at week 4, from a patient treated with tofacitinib. These receptors all stem from a human donor with alopecia areata. CDR3s include the opening cysteine and the closing phenylalanine or tryptophan. Each record gives: CDR3 DNA, CDR3 protein, D gene, J gene, V gene, clone size. The D gene is left open where the match is weak. Part of the rows lack a size; the others show once, few, many or a class for expanded clones.

DNA: TGTGCCAGTAGTCTACAGAATTATGGCTACACCTTC
CDR3: CASSLQNYGYTF
D: .
J: TRBJ1-2
V: TRBV19
size: .

DNA: TGTGCCACCAGCAGAGCTGGGAGCAACAATGAGCAGTTCTTC
CDR3: CATSRAGSNNEQFF
D: .
J: TRBJ2-1
V: TRBV15
size: .

DNA: TGCAGCGTGTCCAGGTGGGGTGGCGGAGAGACCCAGTACTTC
CDR3: CSVSRWGGGETQYF
D: .
J: TRBJ2-5
V: TRBV29-1
size: few

DNA: TGTGCCAGCAGCTTGGTTGCGCCGGGTACGGATTCACCCCTCCACTTT
CDR3: CASSLVAPGTDSPLHF
D: .
J: TRBJ1-6
V: TRBV5-5
size: .

DNA: TGTGCCAGCAGCCCGGGACTAGCGATCTCCTACGAGCAGTACTTC
CDR3: CASSPGLAISYEQYF
D: TRBD2
J: TRBJ2-7
V: TRBV5-4
size: .

DNA: TGTGCCAGCCAGGGAACGGTCGGGGCTGAAGCTTTCTTT
CDR3: CASQGTVGAEAFF
D: .
J: TRBJ1-1
V: TRBV2
size: .

DNA: TGTGCCAGCAGTTACTCGCCAGGGATCTACGAGCAGTACTTC
CDR3: CASSYSPGIYEQYF
D: .
J: TRBJ2-7
V: TRBV6-5
size: .

DNA: TGCAGCGCCGGGACAGATCAAGAGACCCAGTACTTC
CDR3: CSAGTDQETQYF
D: TRBD1
J: TRBJ2-5
V: TRBV29-1
size: .

DNA: TGCAGTGCCGCCCCCAGGGGTACGCAGTATTTT
CDR3: CSAAPRGTQYF
D: .
J: TRBJ2-3
V: TRBV20-1
size: .

DNA: TGCGCCAGCAGTCACCCCACCTCAGAGCAGTTCTTC
CDR3: CASSHPTSEQFF
D: .
J: TRBJ2-1
V: TRBV23-1
size: few

DNA: TGCGCCAGCAGCTTACTAGCCCTGAACACCGGGGAGCTGTTTTTT
CDR3: CASSLLALNTGELFF
D: .
J: TRBJ2-2
V: TRBV5-1
size: .

DNA: TGTGCCAGCAGGGTCTCTGGGGCCAACGTCCTGACTTTC
CDR3: CASRVSGANVLTF
D: .
J: TRBJ2-6
V: TRBV27
size: .

DNA: TGCAGCGTTGAAGGGCATAGCTCCTACAATGAGCAGTTCTTC
CDR3: CSVEGHSSYNEQFF
D: .
J: TRBJ2-1
V: TRBV29-1
size: .

DNA: TGTGCCAGCAGTCGACAGGGGGCTACTCAGCCCCAGCATTTT
CDR3: CASSRQGATQPQHF
D: TRBD1
J: TRBJ1-5
V: TRBV7-9
size: .

DNA: TGCGCCAGCAGCTACAGGGGCCAAAACATTCAGTACTTC
CDR3: CASSYRGQNIQYF
D: TRBD1
J: TRBJ2-4
V: TRBV5-1
size: .

DNA: TGCGCCAGCAGCTTGGTAAGGGGACAGGGGGATCGGAACACTGAAGCTTTCTTT
CDR3: CASSLVRGQGDRNTEAFF
D: TRBD1
J: TRBJ1-1
V: TRBV5-1
size: .

DNA: TGTGCCAGCAGTTCTATCCCTGGGGCCAACGTCCTGACTTTC
CDR3: CASSSIPGANVLTF
D: .
J: TRBJ2-6
V: TRBV6-1
size: .

DNA: TGTGCCATCAGTGAGGGCAGATTTAGCAATCAGCCCCAGCATTTT
CDR3: CAISEGRFSNQPQHF
D: .
J: TRBJ1-5
V: TRBV10-3
size: few

DNA: TGTGCCTGCAGGCCAGCGGGGCAAGAGACCCAGTACTTC
CDR3: CACRPAGQETQYF
D: TRBD2
J: TRBJ2-5
V: TRBV30
size: .

DNA: TGTGCCTGGAATTGGTTTGCGGGGGGAGGAGATACGCAGTATTTT
CDR3: CAWNWFAGGGDTQYF
D: TRBD2
J: TRBJ2-3
V: TRBV30
size: .

DNA: TGTGCCTGGTTCTCCGGGACACAGAATTCACCCCTCCACTTT
CDR3: CAWFSGTQNSPLHF
D: .
J: TRBJ1-6
V: TRBV30
size: .

DNA: TGTGCCAGCAGCTTAGTCCACCAGGCGGGCCAGACGGAGTTCTTC
CDR3: CASSLVHQAGQTEFF
D: .
J: TRBJ2-1
V: TRBV7-3
size: few

DNA: TGTGCCATCATCTACAATGAGCAGTTCTTC
CDR3: CAIIYNEQFF
D: .
J: TRBJ2-1
V: TRBV10-3
size: few

DNA: TGTGCCTGGAGGGGAGGGCCGAACACTGAAGCTTTCTTT
CDR3: CAWRGGPNTEAFF
D: .
J: TRBJ1-1
V: TRBV30
size: .

DNA: TGTGCCTGGACGACATTCGGTGAGGATGGCTACACCTTC
CDR3: CAWTTFGEDGYTF
D: .
J: TRBJ1-2
V: TRBV30
size: .

DNA: TGCAGCGGGGGACAGGGCCCTAACTATGGCTACACCTTC
CDR3: CSGGQGPNYGYTF
D: TRBD1
J: TRBJ1-2
V: TRBV29-1
size: .

DNA: TGCAGCGTTTCCTCAGGCGGAGGGGACACTGAAGCTTTCTTT
CDR3: CSVSSGGGDTEAFF
D: .
J: TRBJ1-1
V: TRBV29-1
size: .

DNA: TGTGCCAGCAGGGTACAGGGGGACACTGAAGCTTTCTTT
CDR3: CASRVQGDTEAFF
D: TRBD1
J: TRBJ1-1
V: TRBV2
size: .

DNA: TGTGCCAGCAGCAGCCTGCGGGGGTTCGCAGATACGCAGTATTTT
CDR3: CASSSLRGFADTQYF
D: TRBD2
J: TRBJ2-3
V: TRBV7-2
size: few

DNA: TGTGCCTGGAGTAGGGTGGAACCCTATGGCTACACCTTC
CDR3: CAWSRVEPYGYTF
D: .
J: TRBJ1-2
V: TRBV30
size: .

DNA: TGCAGCGTCATGGGGAGGGCGGGCACCGGGGAGCTGTTTTTT
CDR3: CSVMGRAGTGELFF
D: TRBD2
J: TRBJ2-2
V: TRBV29-1
size: few

DNA: TGTGCCAGCAGCTTGGATCGTGGTGAGGATAACTATGGCTACACCTTC
CDR3: CASSLDRGEDNYGYTF
D: .
J: TRBJ1-2
V: TRBV5-7
size: .

DNA: TGCAGCGCTCTGGGACAGGCAAACATTCAGTACTTC
CDR3: CSALGQANIQYF
D: TRBD1
J: TRBJ2-4
V: TRBV29-1
size: few

DNA: TGCAGCGTTTCCCCCGGGACGGCTAACTATGGCTACACCTTC
CDR3: CSVSPGTANYGYTF
D: .
J: TRBJ1-2
V: TRBV29-1
size: .

DNA: TGTGCCAGCAGCTTAAGTAGAGAGACCCAGTACTTC
CDR3: CASSLSRETQYF
D: .
J: TRBJ2-5
V: TRBV7-8
size: .

DNA: TGTGCCAGCAGCTTGGGATTACGGGAGAGGACAGATACGCAGTATTTT
CDR3: CASSLGLRERTDTQYF
D: .
J: TRBJ2-3
V: TRBV5-6
size: .

DNA: TGTGCCAGCAGCCGCTTCAGGACAGGGGAGGTTGGCTACACCTTC
CDR3: CASSRFRTGEVGYTF
D: TRBD1
J: TRBJ1-2
V: TRBV7-2
size: .

DNA: TGTGCCTGGAGTGTACAGGGATCCCTCCACTTT
CDR3: CAWSVQGSLHF
D: .
J: TRBJ1-6
V: TRBV30
size: .

DNA: TGTGCCAGCAGCGCTAAGGGTAGGGGGGCGGAGGGCGCTTTCTTT
CDR3: CASSAKGRGAEGAFF
D: .
J: TRBJ1-1
V: TRBV9
size: .

DNA: TGTGCCAGCAGCTTTGGGACAGATACGCAGTATTTT
CDR3: CASSFGTDTQYF
D: .
J: TRBJ2-3
V: TRBV5-6
size: few

DNA: TGTGCCAGTAGTACCGGGTGGGGTGAAGCTTTCTTT
CDR3: CASSTGWGEAFF
D: .
J: TRBJ1-1
V: TRBV19
size: few

DNA: TGTGCCTGGAGGACAACTTATACCCACTCCTCAGGGAACACTGAAGCTTTCTTT
CDR3: CAWRTTYTHSSGNTEAFF
D: .
J: TRBJ1-1
V: TRBV30
size: few

DNA: TGCAGCGTTGAAGAGACCCTGGTCACTGAAGCTTTCTTT
CDR3: CSVEETLVTEAFF
D: .
J: TRBJ1-1
V: TRBV29-1
size: few

DNA: TGTGCCAGCAGCCGCCCGGGACGTGGGAACACCGGGGAGCTGTTTTTT
CDR3: CASSRPGRGNTGELFF
D: .
J: TRBJ2-2
V: TRBV14
size: few

DNA: TGTGCCAGCAGCGTAGGAAGCATTAATCAGCCCCAGCATTTT
CDR3: CASSVGSINQPQHF
D: .
J: TRBJ1-5
V: TRBV9
size: .

DNA: TGTGCCAGCAGCCGATACCCGGGACTAGCGGGGGACTCCTACGAGCAGTACTTC
CDR3: CASSRYPGLAGDSYEQYF
D: TRBD2
J: TRBJ2-7
V: TRBV4-2
size: many

DNA: TGTGCCAGCAGTTACGGCGGGGGGATCACAGATACGCAGTATTTT
CDR3: CASSYGGGITDTQYF
D: TRBD2
J: TRBJ2-3
V: TRBV6-5
size: .

DNA: TGTGCCAGCTCCCCCAGCGGCGAGAGGTATGAGCAGTTCTTC
CDR3: CASSPSGERYEQFF
D: .
J: TRBJ2-1
V: TRBV18
size: .

DNA: TGTGCCATCAGTGGAACGGGGCCCGGAGATACGCAGTATTTT
CDR3: CAISGTGPGDTQYF
D: .
J: TRBJ2-3
V: TRBV10-3
size: few

DNA: TGTGCCTCCCCCAAGTTCTCTGGGGCCAACGTCCTGACTTTC
CDR3: CASPKFSGANVLTF
D: .
J: TRBJ2-6
V: TRBV30
size: .

DNA: TGTGCCAGCAGCCGACAGGGGGCGCCTAGGGGCTACACCTTC
CDR3: CASSRQGAPRGYTF
D: TRBD1
J: TRBJ1-2
V: TRBV7-2
size: .

DNA: TGTGCCAGCAGACGACAGTTGTATGGCTACACCTTC
CDR3: CASRRQLYGYTF
D: .
J: TRBJ1-2
V: TRBV7-9
size: .

DNA: TGTGCCAGCAGCTTAGGCAGGGAGTCCCAGTACTTC
CDR3: CASSLGRESQYF
D: .
J: TRBJ2-5
V: TRBV7-2
size: once

DNA: TGTGCCAGCAGTTACGGTGAGCAGTTCTTC
CDR3: CASSYGEQFF
D: .
J: TRBJ2-1
V: TRBV2
size: .

DNA: TGTGCCAGCAGCGTAGAAGGGTTTGGCTATGGCTACACCTTC
CDR3: CASSVEGFGYGYTF
D: .
J: TRBJ1-2
V: TRBV9
size: once

DNA: TGCGCCAGCAGCCAAGATTGGGGAATGGCCTACGAGCAGTACTTC
CDR3: CASSQDWGMAYEQYF
D: .
J: TRBJ2-7
V: TRBV4-1
size: .

DNA: TGTGCCAGCAGCTTACCAGGTCCCAGGGATACGCAGTATTTT
CDR3: CASSLPGPRDTQYF
D: .
J: TRBJ2-3
V: TRBV11-1
size: .

DNA: TGTGCCTGGAGTGTAGCAGCCAGTCTCAATCAGCCCCAGCATTTT
CDR3: CAWSVAASLNQPQHF
D: .
J: TRBJ1-5
V: TRBV30
size: .

DNA: TGCAGCGCAGTGTCGGCTGAAGCTTTCTTT
CDR3: CSAVSAEAFF
D: .
J: TRBJ1-1
V: TRBV29-1
size: .

DNA: TGTGCCAGCAGCTTTCCAGGGGCCGAGGGGGAGACCCAGTACTTC
CDR3: CASSFPGAEGETQYF
D: .
J: TRBJ2-5
V: TRBV5-6
size: .